The clone carrying this T cell receptor (beta chain) was seen many times. TCRdb recomputed calls from the RACE reads with MiXCR, one row per CDR3 protein. Among roughly 80,000 distinct CDR3 sequences listed, around 10% were seen once. The CDR3 length is 14 residues. Germline V gives CDR1 SGHTA, CDR2 FQGNSA. Trimming took off 1 base at V and 0 bases at J, with 5 bases between the two ends. These data are taken from a study of human T cells and chemical hapten exposure. Time point in this sample: patch test 1, 2 weeks after DPC sensitization. Treatment specified: therapeutic diphenylcyclopropenone sensitization with weekly scalp DPC.

The specimen was whole blood, collected in connection with sensitization to the hapten diphenylcyclopropenone (DPC). This receptor was taken from a woman in her forties or fifties with alopecia areata. Some clones in this sample may be carry-over from other donors' samples. The rearrangement uses TRBV7-2 and TRBJ2-3; no firm D call. This CDR3 is CASSLVDSTDTQYF. The CDR3 DNA is TGTGCCAGCAGCTTAGTGGACAGCACAGATACGCAGTATTTT.